A single sample is the source of the 27 T cell receptor beta chains below, sequenced in a study of molecular identifiers for immune sequencing clone quantification. MiXCR was run by TCRdb on the PCR reads, yielding one entry per CDR3 protein. This sample has some 9,000 distinct CDR3 sequences, with approximately 15% found just once. The specimen was naive CD8+ T cells from blood, with Jurkat cell RNA spiked in. Documented subset: FACS-sorted CD8+CD4-CCR7+CD45RA+ naive T cells. The receptors were gathered from a human donor in good health. Some libraries in this study had Jurkat cell RNA spiked in.

Judged by abundance, this clonotype is medium-sized. The V gene is TRBV28, the J gene TRBJ2-5; 7 bases map to TRBD2. The CDR3 loop spans 15 amino acids. Germline V gene sequence: CDR1 MDHEN, CDR2 SYDVKM. Trimming took 2 bases from V and 7 from J; bases not matched to a gene: 10. The CDR3 DNA reads as TGTGCCAGCAGTTTAGAGCGTGGTGGCGGGGGGACCCAGTACTTC. It yields the protein CASSLERGGGGTQYF.

This clonotype has ten or more counts. This chain connects TRBV29-1 to TRBJ2-5; D is uncertain. The CDR3 has 9 residues. Per the germline V gene, CDR1 is SQVTM and CDR2 is ANQGSEA. Trimming removed 4 bases from V and 5 bases from J, with 2 bases in between. CDR3 residues: CSVGETQYF. Here the CDR3 DNA reads TGCAGCGTTGGGGAGACCCAGTACTTC.

This clonotype was detected many times. This chain links TRBV11-2 with TRBJ2-1, with 12 nucleotides matching TRBD2. CDR1 is SGHAT, CDR2 FQNNGV, per germline. This CDR3 is built from 18 residues. V trimming: 0 bases; J trimming: 2 bases; junction bases outside the gene matches: 5. As DNA, the CDR3 is TGTGCCAGCAGCTTAGAAGCTAGCGGGAGGGCCCCCTACAATGAGCAGTTCTTC. Translated: CASSLEASGRAPYNEQFF.

This clonotype has a count of ten or more. In DNA, the CDR3 is TGTGCCAGCAGTCCTCGGACGAACACTGAAGCTTTCTTT. Its translation: CASSPRTNTEAFF. The rearrangement uses TRBV2 and TRBJ1-1; D gene uncertain. Between the trimmed V and J ends, which lost 5 bases and 1 base, there was a span of 8 bases. Germline CDR1 is SNHLY and CDR2 is FYNNEI. The CDR3 contains 13 residues.

In its sample, this clonotype ranks as medium-sized (0.01 to 0.1%). The V gene is TRBV5-1, the J gene TRBJ1-1; D call uncertain. This CDR3 comprises 15 residues. The V gene lost 4 bases and the J gene lost 4 bases, with 17 bases spanning the gap. CDR1 and CDR2 (germline): SGHRS, YFSETQ. The CDR3 is CASSLRAPPGTEAFF. CDR3 nucleotide sequence: TGCGCCAGCAGCCTCCGGGCCCCTCCAGGCACTGAAGCTTTCTTT.

This clonotype was observed many times. V and J are TRBV12-3 or TRBV12-4 and TRBJ2-6, with 7 bases fitting TRBD1. Trimming at V came to 5 bases and at J to 0 bases, leaving 7 bases not matched to a gene. CDR3 size: 17 residues. For the CDR3, the DNA is TGTGCCAGCAGTACGGACAGGCCGGGCTCTGGGGCCAACGTCCTGACTTTC. Its translation is CASSTDRPGSGANVLTF.

This clonotype was picked up many times. The chain recombines TRBV20-1 with TRBJ2-1, with 8 bases fitting TRBD1. Trimming took 4 bases from V and 0 from J; bases not matched to a gene: 8. This CDR3 region has 16 residues. Germline V CDR1 and CDR2: DFQATT, SNEGSKA (reference sequence). The CDR3 spells CSAKPDRGSSYNEQFF. The CDR3 DNA reads TGCAGTGCTAAGCCAGACAGGGGTAGCTCCTACAATGAGCAGTTCTTC.

By share of the sample, this clonotype is medium-sized. The chain has TRBV28 and TRBJ2-3; TRBD2 aligns across 8 bases. Germline V gene lookup returns CDR1 MDHEN and CDR2 SYDVKM. This CDR3 comprises 16 residues. Losses at the gene ends were 5 bases for V and 2 bases for J; bases not matched to a gene: 9. The CDR3 loop reads CASSPDSGALTDTQYF. The DNA of the CDR3 is TGTGCCAGCAGTCCCGATAGCGGGGCCCTCACAGATACGCAGTATTTT.

This clonotype was found many times. V usage is TRBV14 and J usage is TRBJ2-1; no clear D gene. With 0 bases removed from V and 8 bases from J, the gap between germline ends came to 14 bases. Per the germline V gene, CDR1 is SGHDN and CDR2 is FVKESK. The CDR3 extends over 15 amino acids. The CDR3 sequence: CASSQEHLSLDEQFF. The CDR3 DNA follows: TGTGCCAGCAGCCAAGAGCACCTAAGCCTCGATGAGCAGTTCTTC.

This clonotype is classed as medium-sized. V is TRBV28 and J is TRBJ1-5; 8 nucleotides agree with TRBD1. V lost 5 bases to trimming and J lost 7 bases; unmatched junction nucleotides: 7. The CDR3 is made up of 14 amino acids. The germline CDR1 and CDR2 sequences are MDHEN and SYDVKM. The CDR3 nucleotides are TGTGCCAGCAGTCTCCGGGACAGGAAGCAGCCCCAGCATTTT. Translating gives CASSLRDRKQPQHF.

The table lists this clonotype with many counts. The genes are TRBV7-8 and TRBJ1-5; a possible D gene is TRBD1 (6 bases). The germline CDR1 and CDR2 sequences are SGHVS and FQNEAQ. V lost 1 base and J lost 6, with 13 bases in between. The CDR3 loop spans 15 amino acids. The CDR3 DNA follows: TGTGCCAGCAGCTTAGAGGGGGGCTTCAGTCAGCCCCAGCATTTT. Its translation is CASSLEGGFSQPQHF.

A few counts support this clonotype. The chain links TRBV28 to TRBJ2-7, with TRBD2 matching over 9 bases. Germline assignment: CDR1 MDHEN and CDR2 SYDVKM. V shed 3 bases, J shed 6 bases, and the junction held 18 bases outside the gene matches. The CDR3 is made up of 18 amino acids. This CDR3 reads CASSFRTGGRGGGLEQYF. As DNA, the CDR3 is TGTGCCAGCAGTTTTCGTACTGGCGGGAGGGGGGGGGGGCTCGAGCAGTACTTC.

This chain connects TRBV7-9 to TRBJ2-5; 9 bases fit TRBD1. Trimming removed 8 bases from V and 3 bases from J; junction bases left unmatched: 10. Germline assignment: CDR1 SEHNR and CDR2 FQNEAQ (reference sequence). The CDR3 has 15 residues. The CDR3 loop is CASDSWTGEEETQYF. The CDR3 bases are TGTGCCAGCGACTCCTGGACAGGGGAGGAAGAGACCCAGTACTTC.

This clonotype was recorded many times. The rearrangement joins TRBV12-3 or TRBV12-4 to TRBJ1-1; D is undetermined. The CDR3 is made up of 13 amino acids. Trimming removed 4 bases at V and 0 bases at J, with 6 bases between. The CDR3 here is CASSWQMNTEAFF. The CDR3 nucleotides read TGTGCCAGCAGTTGGCAGATGAACACTGAAGCTTTCTTT.

This clonotype qualifies as medium-sized. The chain is built from TRBV11-2 and TRBJ2-3; maybe TRBD1 (6 bases). The germline gives CDR1 SGHAT, CDR2 FQNNGV. The CDR3 is 17 residues long. V was pared by 5 bases and J by 2 bases, with 20 bases between. The CDR3 bases are TGTGCCAGCAGCGCCGTCCGGGACATGATATACACAGATACGCAGTATTTT. This encodes CASSAVRDMIYTDTQYF.

In the case of this clonotype: This sequence may be a read error, since a much larger clone differs from it by one base. The rearrangement uses TRBV7-9 and TRBJ1-2; possibly TRBD1 for D (5 bases). V lost 8 bases to trimming and J lost 7 bases, with 14 bases between them. Germline V gene lookup returns CDR1 SEHNR and CDR2 FQNEAQ (reference sequence). The length of the CDR3 is 12 residues. DNA for the CDR3: TGTGCCAGCTCATCGGACATCTGTGGCTACACCTTC. Translating gives CASSSDICGYTF.

This clonotype was observed many times. This chain joins TRBV30 and TRBJ2-7; D not certain. This CDR3 region has 13 residues. V was trimmed by 2 bases and J by 4 bases, leaving 12 bases between them. Germline CDR1 reads GTSNPN; CDR2 reads SVGIG (reference sequence). In nucleotides, the CDR3 is TGTGCCTGGAGTAACCGTCTAGGGTACGAGCAGTACTTC. Its protein product is CAWSNRLGYEQYF.

This clonotype was counted many times. The chain carries TRBV27 and TRBJ1-4; D may be TRBD1 (6 bases). Between the trimmed V and J ends, which lost 7 bases and 0 bases, there was a span of 12 bases. Per germline, CDR1 MNHEY and CDR2 SMNVEV (reference sequence). The CDR3 sequence is 15 residues long. The CDR3 sequence is CASKEEGATNEKLFF. The DNA for the CDR3 is TGTGCCAGCAAAGAAGAGGGGGCAACTAATGAAAAACTGTTTTTT.

This clonotype was detected many times. This chain uses TRBV5-1 with TRBJ2-7; a weak D match, TRBD2 (6 bases). Trimming shortened V by 4 bases and J by 4 bases, and 12 bases separated the two germline ends. This CDR3 contains 13 residues. Germline lookup yields CDR1 SGHRS and CDR2 YFSETQ. The CDR3 DNA is TGCGCCAGCAGCCCGACTAGGGAGTACGAGCAGTACTTC. This codes for CASSPTREYEQYF.

In its sample, this clonotype is medium-sized (0.01 to 0.1%). The J gene is TRBJ2-6, the V gene TRBV19; D uncertain. CDR3 length: 14 residues. The V end lost 5 bases, the J end lost 0 bases, and 5 bases lay between the germline ends. The germline CDR1 and CDR2 sequences are LNHDA and SQIVND (reference sequence). CDR3 DNA sequence: TGTGCCAGTAGTGAGTCCTCTGGGGCCAACGTCCTGACTTTC. Its protein is CASSESSGANVLTF.

This clonotype rates as medium-sized (0.01 to 0.1%). The chain joins TRBV20-1 to TRBJ2-3; either TRBD1 or TRBD2 may fit D (5 bases each). V dropped 0 bases and J dropped 5 bases, with 12 bases sitting between them. The CDR3 spans 14 residues. Germline assignment: CDR1 DFQATT and CDR2 SNEGSKA (reference sequence). The CDR3 is CSARDRAGRDTQYF. CDR3 DNA: TGCAGTGCTAGAGATCGGGCAGGGAGAGATACGCAGTATTTT.

A note on this clonotype: This may arise from a read error, as a much more abundant clone is one base away. This chain connects TRBV5-1 to TRBJ2-7; TRBD2 aligns across 9 bases. Germline values: CDR1 SGHRS, CDR2 YFSETQ. This CDR3 has 14 residues. In DNA form, the CDR3 reads TGCGCCAGCAGCTTCAGCGGGGGGTCCTACGGGCAGTACTTC. Its translation is CASSFSGGSYGQYF. The entire variable domain, with the rest obtained from reference TRBV5-1 and TRBJ2-7, is as follows: KAGVTQTPRYLIKTRGQQVTLSCSPISGHRSVSWYQQTPGQGLQFLFEYFSETQRNKGNFPGRFSGRQFSNSRSEMNVSTLELGDSALYLCASSFSGGSYGQYFGPGTRLTVT.

The V and J genes are TRBV20-1 and TRBJ2-7; 11 bases agree with TRBD2. V lost 2 bases and J lost 6; bases outside the gene matches: 6. This CDR3 comprises 14 residues. Germline V gene data show CDR1 as DFQATT and CDR2 as SNEGSKA (reference sequence). In DNA, the CDR3 is TGCAGTGCTAGACGGGCTAGCGGGAGGACCGAGCAGTACTTC. Translating it yields CSARRASGRTEQYF.

A note on this clonotype: No conserved phenylalanine or tryptophan ends this CDR3, so it is likely a read error. The genes are TRBV6-2 or TRBV6-3 and TRBJ2-1; D unclear. CDR1 and CDR2 from the germline V gene are MNHEY and SVGEGT. This CDR3 is 12 amino acids long. Trimming pared 5 bases from V and 6 bases from J, leaving 8 bases between. This CDR3 is CASSPPRNEQFT. In DNA form, the CDR3 reads TGTGCCAGCAGTCCCCCCCGCAATGAGCAGTTCACC.

The chain links TRBV25-1 to TRBJ2-7, with TRBD2 identical over 7 bases. Germline V CDR1 and CDR2: MGHDK, SYGVNS. Losses at the gene ends were 9 bases for V and 2 bases for J; bases not matched to a gene: 10. The CDR3 sequence is 14 residues long. The CDR3, as DNA: TGTGCCAGTGGGGAGCTAGCGGACACCTACGAGCAGTACTTC. This encodes CASGELADTYEQYF.

This clonotype was seen ten or more times. The J gene is TRBJ1-1, the V gene TRBV9; tentatively, D is TRBD1 (6 bases). V lost 3 bases, J lost 4 bases, and 16 bases lay in between. Germline V lookup: CDR1 SGDLS, CDR2 YYNGEE. The CDR3 loop spans 15 amino acids. The chain's CDR3 is CASSAEGGRGTEAFF. The CDR3 region has the DNA TGTGCCAGCAGCGCCGAGGGGGGGCGAGGCACTGAAGCTTTCTTT.

This clonotype was observed many times. V gene TRBV4-1 combines with J gene TRBJ1-1; D may be TRBD1 (5 bases). The V and J ends lost 2 bases and 6 bases respectively, with 13 bases between them. The CDR3 length is 14 residues. CDR1 is MGHRA, CDR2 YSYEKL, per germline. CDR3 sequence reads: CASSQIGRGSEAFF. The DNA of the CDR3 is TGCGCCAGCAGCCAAATCGGACGGGGCTCTGAAGCTTTCTTT.